Sequencing of this TCR beta chain was carried out in a study of T cells in women clearing cervical HPV infection. About the study: Cases' blood sampling followed lesion detection by median approximately 150 days (90 to 200). General observations from the study: Cases and controls were distinguished at AUC 0.83 by richness and V genes.

V lost 5 bases to trimming and J lost 5 bases; unmatched junction nucleotides: 11. The CDR3 loop spans 16 amino acids. Points on this clone: Its antigen is currently unknown. The read comes to an end 3 residues before the CDR3 does, leaving the germline J gene to fill in the end.

TCRdb keeps only in-frame clones here, not all; method: immunoSEQ multiplex PCR. The table for this sample gives tens of thousands of clones. Source material: blood buffy coat. This chain uses TRBV12-3 or TRBV12-4 with TRBJ2-1, with TRBD1 matching 8 bases. This clonotype was sampled from a woman between 18 and 70 years old with a cervical HPV16 infection that either progressed to CIN3+ or cleared (not recorded which). The covered CDR3 bases are TGTGCCAGCAGTCCCACGACAGGGGTAACGAACAATGAG. Translating gives CASSPTTGVTNNE. The whole CDR3 reads CASSPTTGVTNNEQFF.